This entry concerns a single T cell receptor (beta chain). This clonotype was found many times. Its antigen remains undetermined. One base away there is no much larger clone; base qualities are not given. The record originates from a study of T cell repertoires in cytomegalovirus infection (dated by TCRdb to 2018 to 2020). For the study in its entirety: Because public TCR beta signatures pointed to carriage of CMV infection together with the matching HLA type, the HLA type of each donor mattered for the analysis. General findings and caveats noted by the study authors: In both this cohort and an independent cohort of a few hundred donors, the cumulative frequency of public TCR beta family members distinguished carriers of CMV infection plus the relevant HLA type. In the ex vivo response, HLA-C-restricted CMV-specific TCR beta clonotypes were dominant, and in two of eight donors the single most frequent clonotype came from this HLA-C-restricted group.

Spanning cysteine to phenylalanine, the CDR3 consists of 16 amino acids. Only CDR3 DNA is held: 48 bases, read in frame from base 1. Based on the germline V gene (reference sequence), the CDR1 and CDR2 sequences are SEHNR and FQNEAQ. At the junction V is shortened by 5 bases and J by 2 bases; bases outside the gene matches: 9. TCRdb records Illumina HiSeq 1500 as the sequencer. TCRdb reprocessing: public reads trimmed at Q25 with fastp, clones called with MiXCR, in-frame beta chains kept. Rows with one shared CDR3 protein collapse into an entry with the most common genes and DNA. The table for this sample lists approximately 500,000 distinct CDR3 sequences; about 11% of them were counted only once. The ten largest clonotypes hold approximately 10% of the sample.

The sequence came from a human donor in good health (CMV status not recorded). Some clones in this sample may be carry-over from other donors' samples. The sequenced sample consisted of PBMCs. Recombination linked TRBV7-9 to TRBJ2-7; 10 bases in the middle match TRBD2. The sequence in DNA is TGTGCCAGCAGCACCTTAGCGGGGGGAACTACCTACGAGCAGTACTTC. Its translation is CASSTLAGGTTYEQYF.